What follows is one TCR beta chain and its context. Antigen: not known. Treatment described: oral pan-JAK inhibitor, 5-10 mg twice daily. PBMC-derived CD4+ and CD8+ T cells were sorted. The data stem from a study of CD8+ T cells in alopecia areata. Overall study: Scoring of severity for treated patients was based on percentage of affected scalp area. General observations from the study: Scalp sample data also include resident alphabeta T cells from normal skin.

RNA extraction was followed by reverse transcription into cDNA, which acted as the sequencing template. Profiling relied on immunoSEQ multiplex PCR, and the TCRdb table lists in-frame clones only, not all of them. The table lists roughly 100,000 clones, 60% of them singletons. Germline CDR1 and CDR2: SNHLY and FYNNEI. J lost 0 bases, V lost 7 bases, and 4 bases had no gene match. The CDR3 contains 15 residues. V gene TRBV2 combines with J gene TRBJ2-2, with TRBD2 matching 8 bases. The material sequenced was CD8+ T cells sorted from blood, taken at approximately week 56, from a patient treated with tofacitinib. The sequence was obtained from a human donor with alopecia areata. Here the CDR3 DNA reads TGTGCCAGCACCCCGGGAGGGGCGAACACCGGGGAGCTGTTTTTT. Protein: CASTPGGANTGELFF.